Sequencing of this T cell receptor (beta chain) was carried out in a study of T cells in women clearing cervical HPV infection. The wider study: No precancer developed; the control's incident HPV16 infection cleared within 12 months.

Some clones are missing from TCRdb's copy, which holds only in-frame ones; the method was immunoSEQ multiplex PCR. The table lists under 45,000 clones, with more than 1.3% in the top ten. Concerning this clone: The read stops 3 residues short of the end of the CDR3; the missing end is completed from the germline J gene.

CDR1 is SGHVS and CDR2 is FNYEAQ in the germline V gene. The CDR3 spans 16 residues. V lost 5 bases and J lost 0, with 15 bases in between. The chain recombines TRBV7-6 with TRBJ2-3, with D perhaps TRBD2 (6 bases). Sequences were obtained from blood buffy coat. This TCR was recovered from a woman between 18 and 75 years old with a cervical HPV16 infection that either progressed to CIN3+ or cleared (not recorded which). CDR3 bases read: TGTGCCAGCAGCCTCTTTTCCGGGACTAGCACAGATACG. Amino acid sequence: CASSLFSGTSTDT. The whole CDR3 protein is CASSLFSGTSTDTQYF.